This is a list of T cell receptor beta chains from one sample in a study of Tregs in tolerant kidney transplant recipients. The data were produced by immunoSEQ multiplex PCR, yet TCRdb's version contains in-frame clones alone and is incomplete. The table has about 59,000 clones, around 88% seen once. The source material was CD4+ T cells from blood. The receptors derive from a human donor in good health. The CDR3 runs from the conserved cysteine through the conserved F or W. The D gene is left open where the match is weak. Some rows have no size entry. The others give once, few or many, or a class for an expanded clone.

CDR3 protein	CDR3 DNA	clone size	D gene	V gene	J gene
CASSEVTQETQYF	TGTGCCAGCAGTGAAGTCACCCAAGAGACCCAGTACTTC	.	.	TRBV6-1	TRBJ2-5
CASTLAGGARGYTF	TGTGCCAGCACTCTCGCAGGGGGCGCTCGAGGCTACACCTTC	.	TRBD1	TRBV6-6	TRBJ1-2
CASSQLVGCPTLYYEQYF	TGCGCCAGCAGTCAATTGGTAGGCTGCCCAACTCTTTACTACGAGCAGTACTTC	.	.	TRBV23-1	TRBJ2-7
CASSVDGVSNTEAFF	TGTGCCAGCAGCGTAGATGGTGTAAGTAACACTGAAGCTTTCTTT	.	.	TRBV9	TRBJ1-1
CASSPGVNWATDTQYF	TGCGCCAGCAGCCCTGGGGTAAATTGGGCCACAGATACGCAGTATTTT	.	.	TRBV5-1	TRBJ2-3
CASSIVGPATNEKLFF	TGTGCCAGTAGTATAGTAGGTCCGGCGACTAATGAAAAACTGTTTTTT	.	.	TRBV19	TRBJ1-4
CASSLGLAGGQETQYF	TGTGCCAGCAGCCTGGGACTAGCGGGAGGTCAAGAGACCCAGTACTTC	.	TRBD2	TRBV5-4	TRBJ2-5
CASSGGGVLSSTAFF	TGTGCCAGTAGTGGAGGAGGGGTCCTCTCCTCAACGGCTTTCTTT	.	.	TRBV19	TRBJ1-1
CASSLERLATDTQYF	TGTGCCAGCAGCTTGGAAAGACTAGCTACAGATACGCAGTATTTT	.	TRBD2	TRBV11-3	TRBJ2-3
CASSIPTGGGGYTF	TGTGCCAGCAGTATCCCGACAGGGGGCGGTGGCTACACCTTC	once	TRBD1	TRBV25-1	TRBJ1-2
CASSLWNRNYEQYF	TGTGCCAGCAGCTTGTGGAACCGGAACTACGAGCAGTACTTC	.	.	TRBV5-8	TRBJ2-7
CASSFQETQYF	TGTGCCAGCTCTTTTCAAGAGACCCAGTACTTC	once	.	TRBV7-6	TRBJ2-5
CASSGPGGGRETQYF	TGTGCCAGCAGTGGCCCCGGGGGGGGGAGAGAGACCCAGTACTTC	.	TRBD2	TRBV2	TRBJ2-5
CSGTGTGYNEQFF	TGCAGCGGCACCGGGACAGGGTACAATGAGCAGTTCTTC	.	TRBD1	TRBV29-1	TRBJ2-1
CASGTRSSYEQYF	TGTGCCAGTGGGACTAGGAGCTCCTACGAGCAGTACTTC	.	TRBD2	TRBV11-3	TRBJ2-7
CASSLDPGSYNEQFF	TGTGCCAGCAGCTTAGACCCGGGCTCCTACAATGAGCAGTTCTTC	.	.	TRBV7-8	TRBJ2-1
CASSRSGRGLDEQFF	TGTGCCAGCAGCCGAAGCGGGAGGGGTTTGGATGAGCAGTTCTTC	once	TRBD2	TRBV7-3	TRBJ2-1
CASSVRGLEETQYF	TGTGCCAGCAGCGTCCGAGGCCTCGAAGAGACCCAGTACTTC	once	.	TRBV11-1	TRBJ2-5
CATAQGVIGKLFF	TGCGCCACCGCACAGGGGGTGATAGGAAAACTGTTTTTT	.	TRBD1	TRBV10-2	TRBJ1-4
CASGLGVGRLYNEQFF	TGTGCTAGTGGTTTGGGGGTGGGACGGCTCTACAATGAGCAGTTCTTC	.	.	TRBV12-5	TRBJ2-1
CASSQQGLAGGTDTQYF	TGCGCCAGCAGCCAACAAGGACTAGCGGGGGGCACAGATACGCAGTATTTT	.	TRBD2	TRBV4-1	TRBJ2-3
CASSSQGRNEQYF	TGTGCCAGCAGCTCCCAGGGGCGAAACGAGCAGTACTTC	many	.	TRBV5-4	TRBJ2-7
CASSLLDRQETQYF	TGTGCCAGCAGCTTGCTGGACAGACAAGAGACCCAGTACTTC	.	.	TRBV11-2	TRBJ2-5
CASSLGTGYQPQHF	TGTGCCAGCAGCTTGGGGACAGGCTATCAGCCCCAGCATTTT	medium-sized	TRBD1	TRBV7-9	TRBJ1-5
CAWMSGRITDTQYF	TGTGCCTGGATGTCGGGACGGATCACAGATACGCAGTATTTT	once	.	TRBV30	TRBJ2-3
CASRRGSEQYF	TGTGCCAGCAGACGGGGATCCGAGCAGTACTTC	.	.	TRBV6-5	TRBJ2-7
CASSPAASNTGELFF	TGTGCCAGCAGCCCCGCGGCGAGCAACACCGGGGAGCTGTTTTTT	.	.	TRBV11-3	TRBJ2-2
CASSSPGTRGANEQFF	TGTGCCAGCAGTTCACCCGGGACTAGGGGGGCCAATGAGCAGTTCTTC	.	TRBD2	TRBV11-3	TRBJ2-1
CASSRRAGNTEAFF	TGTGCCAGCAGCCGAAGAGCGGGGAACACTGAAGCTTTCTTT	.	.	TRBV11-2	TRBJ1-1
CASSVDAARKTYTF	TGTGCCAGCAGCGTAGACGCGGCCCGTAAGACCTACACCTTC	.	.	TRBV9	TRBJ1-2
CASSLVRQGAKETQYF	TGTGCCAGCAGCTTGGTGCGACAGGGGGCAAAAGAGACCCAGTACTTC	.	TRBD1	TRBV7-4	TRBJ2-5
CASSLQRSTDTQYF	TGTGCCAGCAGTCTCCAGCGGAGCACAGATACGCAGTATTTT	.	.	TRBV6-5	TRBJ2-3
CASSQDPRGGGLAGLRNTGELFF	TGTGCCAGCAGCCAAGATCCCCGAGGGGGGGGACTAGCGGGGTTAAGGAACACCGGGGAGCTGTTTTTT	.	TRBD2	TRBV4-2	TRBJ2-2
CASSYSLLTSGYEQYF	TGTGCCAGCAGTTACTCGCTTTTAACTAGCGGCTACGAGCAGTACTTC	.	TRBD2	TRBV6-5	TRBJ2-7
CASSLGLASHEQYF	TGTGCCAGCAGTCTTGGACTAGCTTCCCACGAGCAGTACTTC	.	TRBD2	TRBV11-2	TRBJ2-7